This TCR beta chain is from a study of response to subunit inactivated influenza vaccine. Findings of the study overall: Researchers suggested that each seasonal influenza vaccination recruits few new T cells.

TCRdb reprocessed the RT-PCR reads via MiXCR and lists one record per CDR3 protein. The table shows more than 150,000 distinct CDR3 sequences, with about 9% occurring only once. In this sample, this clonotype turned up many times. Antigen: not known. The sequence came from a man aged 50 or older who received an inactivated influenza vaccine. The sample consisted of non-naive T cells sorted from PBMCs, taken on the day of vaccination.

CDR3 loop: CASRPGRRLNTEAFF. The CDR3 DNA reads as TGTGCCAGCAGACCCGGACGGAGGTTGAACACTGAAGCTTTCTTT. This chain connects TRBV12-3 or TRBV12-4 to TRBJ1-1; D gene unclear. The CDR3 has 15 amino acids. With 6 bases removed from V and 0 bases from J, the gap between germline ends came to 14 bases.